The TCR beta chain described here comes from a study of Tregs in tolerant kidney transplant recipients. Overall study findings and caveats: Activated donor B cell expansion appeared to reveal the most relevant donor-specific TCRbeta repertoire.

Germline V gene sequence: CDR1 SNHLY, CDR2 FYNNEI. CDR3 length: 15 amino acids. The germline V and J ends were trimmed by 1 base and 2 bases, with 11 bases remaining between them. Sequencing used immunoSEQ multiplex PCR; TCRdb keeps in-frame clones, though not all of them. The sample yields over 15,000 clones, around half seen once. This clone is large (0.1 to 1%) by share. As yet, its antigen is unknown. CFSE-labeled recipient PBMCs were cultured 5 to 7 days with irradiated graft donor PBMCs, then FACS-sorted. The chain has TRBV2 and TRBJ1-2; D uncertain. The sample in question was CD4+ T cells from blood cultured with allogeneic cells, obtained before the transplant. The receptor comes from a human patient who received a combined kidney and bone marrow transplant. The CDR3 protein is CASSEGQDRNYGYTF. Written as DNA, the CDR3 is TGTGCCAGCAGTGAAGGGCAGGATAGGAACTATGGCTACACCTTC.